This T cell receptor (beta chain) is from a study of radiotherapy plus CTLA-4 blockade in lung cancer. V was shortened by 4 bases and J by 6 bases, with 22 bases between the two germline ends. CDR3 length: 16 residues. Germline V lookup: CDR1 SQVTM, CDR2 ANQGSEA. Clones were read by immunoSEQ multiplex PCR, and TCRdb kept only the in-frame ones, dropping some. The sample yields approximately 46,000 clones, about 85% seen once. The sequences come from peripheral blood, collected from a patient treated with radiotherapy plus ipilimumab. This clonotype was sampled from a human donor with non-small cell lung cancer whose response to radiotherapy plus ipilimumab could not be evaluated. V gene TRBV29-1 combines with J gene TRBJ2-1; D may be TRBD2 (7 bases). CDR3 amino acids: CSVGYITGGAPNEQFF. The CDR3 coding sequence is TGCAGCGTTGGATATATCACGGGGGGCGCCCCCAATGAGCAGTTCTTC.